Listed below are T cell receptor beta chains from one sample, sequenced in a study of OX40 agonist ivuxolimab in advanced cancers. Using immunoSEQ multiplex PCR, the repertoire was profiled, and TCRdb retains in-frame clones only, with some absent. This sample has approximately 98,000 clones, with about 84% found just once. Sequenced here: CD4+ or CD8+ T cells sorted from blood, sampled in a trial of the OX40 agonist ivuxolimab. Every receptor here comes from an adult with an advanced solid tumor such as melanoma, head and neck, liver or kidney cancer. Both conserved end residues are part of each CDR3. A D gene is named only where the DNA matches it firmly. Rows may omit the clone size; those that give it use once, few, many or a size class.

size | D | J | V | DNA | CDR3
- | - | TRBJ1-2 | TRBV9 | TGTGCCAGCAGTGCAGGTGGAGGCCAGATCTATGGCTACACCTTC | CASSAGGGQIYGYTF
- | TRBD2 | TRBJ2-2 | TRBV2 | TGTGCCAGCAGTGAAGCGGCAGCGGGGGGGCGAACCGGGGAGCTGTTTTTT | CASSEAAAGGRTGELFF
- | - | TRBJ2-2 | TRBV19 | TGTGCCAGCCGGTTGGACAGGAACACCGGGGAGCTGTTTTTT | CASRLDRNTGELFF
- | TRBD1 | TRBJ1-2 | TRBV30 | TGTGCCTGGAGACGGACAGGGGAGGTGGGGGGCTACACCTTC | CAWRRTGEVGGYTF
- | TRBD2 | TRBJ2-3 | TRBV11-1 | TGTGCCAGCAGCTCCGGACTAGCGGGGAGCACAGATACGCAGTATTTT | CASSSGLAGSTDTQYF
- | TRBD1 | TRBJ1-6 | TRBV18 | TGTGCCAGCTCACCACGGGACAGGGGTTCACCCCTCCACTTT | CASSPRDRGSPLHF
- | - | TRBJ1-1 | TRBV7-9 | TGTGCCAGCAGCCACCCCACACCTGAAGCTTTCTTT | CASSHPTPEAFF
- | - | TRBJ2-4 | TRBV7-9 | TGTGCCAGCAGCCCCAGTACAGTAGCCAAAAACATTCAGTACTTC | CASSPSTVAKNIQYF
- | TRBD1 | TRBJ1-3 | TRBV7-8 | TGTGCCAGCAGCGTATCCCGGACAGGGGGAAACACTCGCTCTGGAAACACCATATATTTT | CASSVSRTGGNTRSGNTIYF
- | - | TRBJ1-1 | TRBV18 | TGTGCCAGCTCGCAACAGGGACTACTGAACACTGAAGCTTTCTTT | CASSQQGLLNTEAFF
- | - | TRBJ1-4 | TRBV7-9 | TGTGCCAGCAGCTTAGCCGGGCAGGGCCAGAGGGAAAAACTGTTTTTT | CASSLAGQGQREKLFF
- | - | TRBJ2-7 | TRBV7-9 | TGTGCCAGCAGCTTAGGATTTACCTACGAGCAGTACTTC | CASSLGFTYEQYF
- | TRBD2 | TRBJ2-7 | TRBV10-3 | TGTGCCATCAGTGAGGGCCTAGCGGGAGTCGGGGAGCAGTACTTC | CAISEGLAGVGEQYF
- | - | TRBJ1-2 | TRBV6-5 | TGTGCCAGCAGTTACTCCGGGGTCGGGATCAACTATGGCTACACCTTC | CASSYSGVGINYGYTF
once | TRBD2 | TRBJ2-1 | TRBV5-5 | TGTGCCAGCACCCGTGCCGGGACTAGAGATGAGCAGTTCTTC | CASTRAGTRDEQFF
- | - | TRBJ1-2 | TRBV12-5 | TGTGCTAGTGGTTTGCCGCTGGGGGTTAACTATGGCTACACCTTC | CASGLPLGVNYGYTF
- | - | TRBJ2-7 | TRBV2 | TGTGCCAGCAGTGAGGGCCTGTCCTACGAGCAGTACTTC | CASSEGLSYEQYF
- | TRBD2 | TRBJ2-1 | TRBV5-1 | TGCGCCAGCAGCTTGGAGTCTAGCGGATACAATGAGCAGTTCTTC | CASSLESSGYNEQFF
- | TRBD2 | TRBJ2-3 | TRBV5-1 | TGCGCCAGCAGCTTAGCCCTTGGGGCTAGCGGGAGGGTCCCAGATACGCAGTATTTT | CASSLALGASGRVPDTQYF
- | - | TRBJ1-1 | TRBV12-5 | TGTGCTAGTGGTTTAGGTGGCGCTGAAGCTTTCTTT | CASGLGGAEAFF
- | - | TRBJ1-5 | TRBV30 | TGTGCCTTTAGTACAGGGATGGGCAATCAGCCCCAGCATTTT | CAFSTGMGNQPQHF
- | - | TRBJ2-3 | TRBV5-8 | TGTGCCAGCAGCTTGTGGGGACCCACCCGGGTAGATACGCAGTATTTT | CASSLWGPTRVDTQYF
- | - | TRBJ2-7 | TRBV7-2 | TGTGCCAGCAGTTGGAGGGGGGGGGCCTCGGGCTTCTACGAGCAGTACTTC | CASSWRGGASGFYEQYF
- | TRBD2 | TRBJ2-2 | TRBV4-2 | TGTGCCAGCAGCCAAGGGGCGGGAGGAAACACCGGGGAGCTGTTTTTT | CASSQGAGGNTGELFF
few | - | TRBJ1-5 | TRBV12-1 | TGTGCCTTGCAGGGATTTCCACATCAGCCCCAGCATTTT | CALQGFPHQPQHF
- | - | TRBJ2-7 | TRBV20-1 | TGCAGTGCTTACCTCTACGAGCAGTACTTC | CSAYLYEQYF
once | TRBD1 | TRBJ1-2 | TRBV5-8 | TGTGCCAGCAGCTCACTAGGACAGGGAGTATCCTATGGCTACACCTTC | CASSSLGQGVSYGYTF
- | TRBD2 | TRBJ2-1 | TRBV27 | TGTGCCAGCAGTGTGACTAGCGGGTACAATGAGCAGTTCTTC | CASSVTSGYNEQFF
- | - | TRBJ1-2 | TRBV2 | TGTGCCAGCAGTGAACGGGGAGCGAGAACCTTC | CASSERGARTF
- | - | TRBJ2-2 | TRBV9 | TGTGCCAGCAGCGTTGGAGGGCCCACCGGGGAGCTGTTTTTT | CASSVGGPTGELFF
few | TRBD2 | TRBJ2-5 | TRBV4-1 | TGCGCCAGCAGCACCGGGACTAGCGGGAGGGGTCCAGAGACCCAGTACTTC | CASSTGTSGRGPETQYF
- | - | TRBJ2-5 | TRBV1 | TGCACCAGCAGCGCTATGACTAGCAGAAAAGAGACCCAGTACTTC | CTSSAMTSRKETQYF